This T cell receptor (beta chain) was sequenced for a study of cytomegalovirus exposure and HLA in healthy donors. PCR employed 60 Vbeta and 13 Jbeta primers. Authors' processing steps: Later reanalysis found approximately 80 million unique TCR beta chains, some 10 million of them shared. Some clones are missing from TCRdb's copy, which holds only in-frame ones; the method was immunoSEQ multiplex PCR. The DNA was the basis for D and trimming; V, J and clone size are from that table. The repertoire holds roughly 98,000 clones, approximately 60% seen once, with around 5.5% in the top ten. CDR1 and CDR2 from the germline V gene are SGHRS and YFSETQ. The V and J ends lost 0 bases and 0 bases, in that order; junction bases with no gene match: 1. This CDR3 comprises 15 residues. In regard to this clone: Its antigen remains unknown.

General study points: What was likely a sequencing artifact was a cluster of highly shared sequence variants.

V is TRBV5-1 and J is TRBJ2-3; TRBD2 matches at 7 bases. This sequence was found in a woman aged 25-40 years in good health and CMV-seropositive. Specimen: PBMCs. The CDR3 DNA is TGCGCCAGCAGCTTGGCTAGCGGTAGCACAGATACGCAGTATTTT. Encoded protein: CASSLASGSTDTQYF.